This entry concerns a single T cell receptor beta chain. What it recognizes is unknown. The PCR was carried out with 60 Vbeta primers and 13 Jbeta primers. The method was immunoSEQ multiplex PCR; TCRdb's version includes in-frame clones alone and lacks a portion of them. In all, the sample yields under 60,000 clones. CDR1 is SEHNR and CDR2 is FQNEAQ in the germline V gene (reference sequence). This CDR3 contains 16 residues. V lost 1 base, J lost 6 bases, and 6 bases stayed unmatched. This entry is derived from a study of cytomegalovirus exposure and HLA in healthy donors. Study-level results: Follow-up analysis later connected one missense variant in DCLRE1C with trimming of TCR beta V- and J-genes.

Sampled while nominally healthy, donors likely had unrecorded immune exposures. The V call is TRBV7-9, the J call TRBJ1-4; 9 positions agree with TRBD1. The TCR was taken from a woman under 40 in good health and CMV-seropositive. Sample: PBMCs. The CDR3 protein is CASSLGTGGVDEKLFF. Here the CDR3 DNA reads TGTGCCAGCAGCTTAGGAACAGGGGGCGTCGATGAAAAACTGTTTTTT.